This TCR beta chain was obtained from a study of blood T cell repertoires in COVID-19. On the study more broadly: The United States, Italy and Spain supplied acute and convalescent COVID-19 samples. PBMCs, B-cell-depleted T cells, or T cells were the source of the cDNA or gDNA that made up the material.

In the authors' methods: Reference gene primer amplification in the assay estimated nucleated cell counts. The assay was immunoSEQ multiplex PCR, and TCRdb's table has in-frame clones only and misses some. V, J and clone size were drawn from that table, and D and trimming were deduced from the DNA. The sample carries approximately 250,000 clones, 80% to 90% recorded once. It was during active infection that Seattle patients were enrolled and then longitudinally followed. The origin of this receptor is a woman in her 70s with COVID-19, enrolled during active disease. The sequencing sample was made of peripheral blood.

The CDR3, as DNA: TGTGCCAGCAGTCTACCAAGCGGAGCCCCCTACAATGAGCAGTTCTTC. Translation gives CASSLPSGAPYNEQFF. The chain combines TRBV27 with TRBJ2-1; D perhaps matches TRBD2 (5 bases). CDR3 size: 16 residues. Trimming shortened V by 5 bases and J by 2 bases, and 16 bases separated the two germline ends. CDR1 MNHEY and CDR2 SMNVEV come from the germline V gene (reference sequence).